In this sample, the clone carrying this T cell receptor beta chain turned up many times. Its antigen is unidentified. From germline, CDR1 is SGHRS and CDR2 YFSETQ. V dropped 5 bases and J dropped 5; count of bases not matched to a gene: 6. The CDR3 loop spans 15 amino acids. The data are from a study of human T cells and chemical hapten exposure. Study background: Upper inner arm skin measuring about 2 cm by about 2 cm received 2% DPC for sensitization. Weekly scalp doses of diphenylcyclopropenone were given to patients during the roughly 24-week study.

The study's findings and limits: Expanded TCRs grouped into significantly more large CDR3 similarity clusters than controls produced.

TCRdb re-called the RACE reads through MiXCR, storing one row per CDR3 protein. The sample has 380,000 or so distinct CDR3 sequences, around 5.5% seen once. The time point: pre-sensitization, week 0. Treatment defined: therapeutic diphenylcyclopropenone sensitization with weekly scalp DPC. Those who donated were patients with alopecia, 18 to 70 years of age, and suitable for DPC. This sample comprised whole blood, obtained in connection with sensitization to the hapten diphenylcyclopropenone (DPC). V gene TRBV5-1 combines with J gene TRBJ1-5; 11 bases fit TRBD1. The TCR sequence derives from a woman younger than 30 with alopecia areata. Some clones in this sample may be carry-over from other donors' samples. The CDR3 here is CASRRTGGEDQPQHF. The DNA for the CDR3 is TGCGCCAGCAGACGGACAGGGGGCGAGGATCAGCCCCAGCATTTT.